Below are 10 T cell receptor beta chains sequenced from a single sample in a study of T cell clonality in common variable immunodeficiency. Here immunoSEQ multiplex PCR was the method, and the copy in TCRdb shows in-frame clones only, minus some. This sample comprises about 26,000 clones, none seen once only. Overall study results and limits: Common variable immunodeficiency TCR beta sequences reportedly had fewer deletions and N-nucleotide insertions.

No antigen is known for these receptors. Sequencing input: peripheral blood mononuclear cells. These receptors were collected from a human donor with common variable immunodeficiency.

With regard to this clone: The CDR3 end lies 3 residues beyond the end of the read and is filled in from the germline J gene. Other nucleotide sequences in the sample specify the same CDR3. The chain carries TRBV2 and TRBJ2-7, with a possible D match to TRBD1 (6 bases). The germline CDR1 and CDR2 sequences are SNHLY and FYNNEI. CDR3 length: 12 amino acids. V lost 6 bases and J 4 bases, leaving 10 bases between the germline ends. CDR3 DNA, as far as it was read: TGTGCCAGCAGACAGGGTGGGTACGAG. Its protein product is CASRQGGYE. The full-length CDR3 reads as CASRQGGYEQYF.

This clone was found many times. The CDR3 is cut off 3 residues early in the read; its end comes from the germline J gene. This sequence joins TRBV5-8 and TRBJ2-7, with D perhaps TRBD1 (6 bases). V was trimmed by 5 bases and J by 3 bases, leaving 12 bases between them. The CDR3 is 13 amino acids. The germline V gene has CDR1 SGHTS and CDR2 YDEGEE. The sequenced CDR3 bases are TGTGCCAGCAGTAACAGGGAGAACTACGAG. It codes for CASSNRENYE. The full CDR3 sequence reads CASSNRENYEQYF.

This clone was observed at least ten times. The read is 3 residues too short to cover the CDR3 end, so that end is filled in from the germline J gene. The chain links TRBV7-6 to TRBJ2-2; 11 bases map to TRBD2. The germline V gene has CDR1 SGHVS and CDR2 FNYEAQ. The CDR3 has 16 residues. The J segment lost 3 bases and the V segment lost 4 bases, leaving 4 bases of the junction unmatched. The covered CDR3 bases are TGTGCCAGCAGCTCGATAGCGGGGGGGCACACCGGGGAG. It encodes CASSSIAGGHTGE. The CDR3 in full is CASSSIAGGHTGELFF. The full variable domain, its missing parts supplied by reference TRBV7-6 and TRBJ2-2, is GAGVSQSPRYKVTKRGQDVALRCDPISGHVSLYWYRQALGQGPEFLTYFNYEAQQDKSGLPNDRFSAERPEGSISTLTIQRTEQRDSAMYRCASSSIAGGHTGELFFGEGSRLTVL.

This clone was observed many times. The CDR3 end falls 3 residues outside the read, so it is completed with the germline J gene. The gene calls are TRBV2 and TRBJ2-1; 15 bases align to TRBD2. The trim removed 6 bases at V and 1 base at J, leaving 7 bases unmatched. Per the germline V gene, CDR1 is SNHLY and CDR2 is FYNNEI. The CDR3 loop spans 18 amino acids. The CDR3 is CASRGLAGGPGSYNEQFF. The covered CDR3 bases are TGTGCCAGCAGAGGACTAGCGGGAGGGCCAGGGTCCTACAATGAG.

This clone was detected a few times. CDR3 protein: CASTSGSLKETQYF. The part of the CDR3 DNA that was read is TGCGCCAGCACCAGCGGGAGCCTGAAAGAGACC. The chain links TRBV10-2 to TRBJ2-5; 8 bases agree with TRBD2. Read coverage stops 3 residues before the CDR3 terminus; the germline J gene supplies the remainder. The V gene's germline CDR1 is WSHSY and CDR2 SAAADI. The CDR3 is 14 amino acids. The ends lost 7 bases at V and 3 bases at J; junction bases unmatched: 7.

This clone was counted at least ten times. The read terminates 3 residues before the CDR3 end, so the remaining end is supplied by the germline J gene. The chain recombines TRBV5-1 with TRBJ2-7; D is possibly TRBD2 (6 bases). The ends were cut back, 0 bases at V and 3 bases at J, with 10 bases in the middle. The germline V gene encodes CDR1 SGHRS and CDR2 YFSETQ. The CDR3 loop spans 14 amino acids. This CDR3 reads CASSLGLGRYEQYF. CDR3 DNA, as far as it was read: TGCGCCAGCAGCTTGGGACTAGGCCGCTACGAG.

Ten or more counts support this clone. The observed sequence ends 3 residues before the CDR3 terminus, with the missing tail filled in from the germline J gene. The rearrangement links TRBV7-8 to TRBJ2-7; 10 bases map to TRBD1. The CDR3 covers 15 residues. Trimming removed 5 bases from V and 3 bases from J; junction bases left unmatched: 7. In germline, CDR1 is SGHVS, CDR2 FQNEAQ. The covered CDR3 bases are TGTGCCAGCAGCGGACAGGGGGAGGCCTACTACGAG. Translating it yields CASSGQGEAYYE. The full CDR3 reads CASSGQGEAYYEQYF.

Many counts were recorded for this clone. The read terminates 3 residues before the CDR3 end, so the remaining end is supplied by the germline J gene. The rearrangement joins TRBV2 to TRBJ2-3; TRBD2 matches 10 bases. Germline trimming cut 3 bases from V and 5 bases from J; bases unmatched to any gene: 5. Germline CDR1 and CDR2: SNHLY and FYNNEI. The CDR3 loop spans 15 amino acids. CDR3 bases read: TGTGCCAGCAGTGATCCTAGCGGGGGTAAAGATACG. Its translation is CASSDPSGGKDT. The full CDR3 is CASSDPSGGKDTQYF.

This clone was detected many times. The CDR3 bases that were read are TGTGCCAGCTCACCATTGGGACAGTCTACTAATACG. It codes for CASSPLGQSTNT. The entire CDR3 is CASSPLGQSTNTQYF. V is TRBV18 and J is TRBJ2-3; 7 nucleotides agree with TRBD1. The sequenced fragment ends 3 residues before the CDR3 boundary, so the rest is inferred from the germline J gene. The CDR3 consists of 15 residues. Trimming took 2 bases from V and 7 from J; bases not matched to a gene: 9. Germline CDR1 is KGHSH and CDR2 is LQKENI.

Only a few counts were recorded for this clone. The CDR3 loop reads CSANGQVDEQYF. Partial CDR3 DNA: TGCAGTGCTAACGGACAGGTTGACGAG. This rearrangement joins TRBV20-1 to TRBJ2-7; 7 bases agree with TRBD1. From the germline J gene comes the end of the CDR3, since the read stops 3 residues before it. CDR1 and CDR2 (germline): DFQATT, SNEGSKA (reference sequence). The CDR3 is made up of 12 amino acids. V trimming: 4 bases; J trimming: 5 bases; junction bases outside the gene matches: 5.